This T cell receptor beta chain was sequenced during a study of graft-versus-host responses after intestinal transplantation. Notes on this clone: The antigen remains undetermined.

Notes on the study in general: Detected in recipient marrow were GvH clones, some of which were first observed in ileum or blood.

Germline V gene lookup returns CDR1 SQVTM and CDR2 ANQGSEA. The ends lost 7 bases at V and 3 bases at J; junction bases unmatched: 12. This CDR3 contains 17 residues. The protocol was immunoSEQ multiplex PCR, while the TCRdb copy is restricted to in-frame clones and leaves out a portion. The table records 50,000 or so clones, approximately 90% of them present only once. The TCR was taken from a human patient who received an intestinal transplant, so some T cells may come from the graft donor. This sample comprised PBMCs, obtained around 120 days after intestinal transplantation. The chain combines TRBV29-1 with TRBJ2-3, with 14 bases that match TRBD2. The CDR3 bases are TGCAGCGCCGCCGGGACTAGCGGGAGTCTCGGGACAGATACGCAGTATTTT. It yields the protein CSAAGTSGSLGTDTQYF.